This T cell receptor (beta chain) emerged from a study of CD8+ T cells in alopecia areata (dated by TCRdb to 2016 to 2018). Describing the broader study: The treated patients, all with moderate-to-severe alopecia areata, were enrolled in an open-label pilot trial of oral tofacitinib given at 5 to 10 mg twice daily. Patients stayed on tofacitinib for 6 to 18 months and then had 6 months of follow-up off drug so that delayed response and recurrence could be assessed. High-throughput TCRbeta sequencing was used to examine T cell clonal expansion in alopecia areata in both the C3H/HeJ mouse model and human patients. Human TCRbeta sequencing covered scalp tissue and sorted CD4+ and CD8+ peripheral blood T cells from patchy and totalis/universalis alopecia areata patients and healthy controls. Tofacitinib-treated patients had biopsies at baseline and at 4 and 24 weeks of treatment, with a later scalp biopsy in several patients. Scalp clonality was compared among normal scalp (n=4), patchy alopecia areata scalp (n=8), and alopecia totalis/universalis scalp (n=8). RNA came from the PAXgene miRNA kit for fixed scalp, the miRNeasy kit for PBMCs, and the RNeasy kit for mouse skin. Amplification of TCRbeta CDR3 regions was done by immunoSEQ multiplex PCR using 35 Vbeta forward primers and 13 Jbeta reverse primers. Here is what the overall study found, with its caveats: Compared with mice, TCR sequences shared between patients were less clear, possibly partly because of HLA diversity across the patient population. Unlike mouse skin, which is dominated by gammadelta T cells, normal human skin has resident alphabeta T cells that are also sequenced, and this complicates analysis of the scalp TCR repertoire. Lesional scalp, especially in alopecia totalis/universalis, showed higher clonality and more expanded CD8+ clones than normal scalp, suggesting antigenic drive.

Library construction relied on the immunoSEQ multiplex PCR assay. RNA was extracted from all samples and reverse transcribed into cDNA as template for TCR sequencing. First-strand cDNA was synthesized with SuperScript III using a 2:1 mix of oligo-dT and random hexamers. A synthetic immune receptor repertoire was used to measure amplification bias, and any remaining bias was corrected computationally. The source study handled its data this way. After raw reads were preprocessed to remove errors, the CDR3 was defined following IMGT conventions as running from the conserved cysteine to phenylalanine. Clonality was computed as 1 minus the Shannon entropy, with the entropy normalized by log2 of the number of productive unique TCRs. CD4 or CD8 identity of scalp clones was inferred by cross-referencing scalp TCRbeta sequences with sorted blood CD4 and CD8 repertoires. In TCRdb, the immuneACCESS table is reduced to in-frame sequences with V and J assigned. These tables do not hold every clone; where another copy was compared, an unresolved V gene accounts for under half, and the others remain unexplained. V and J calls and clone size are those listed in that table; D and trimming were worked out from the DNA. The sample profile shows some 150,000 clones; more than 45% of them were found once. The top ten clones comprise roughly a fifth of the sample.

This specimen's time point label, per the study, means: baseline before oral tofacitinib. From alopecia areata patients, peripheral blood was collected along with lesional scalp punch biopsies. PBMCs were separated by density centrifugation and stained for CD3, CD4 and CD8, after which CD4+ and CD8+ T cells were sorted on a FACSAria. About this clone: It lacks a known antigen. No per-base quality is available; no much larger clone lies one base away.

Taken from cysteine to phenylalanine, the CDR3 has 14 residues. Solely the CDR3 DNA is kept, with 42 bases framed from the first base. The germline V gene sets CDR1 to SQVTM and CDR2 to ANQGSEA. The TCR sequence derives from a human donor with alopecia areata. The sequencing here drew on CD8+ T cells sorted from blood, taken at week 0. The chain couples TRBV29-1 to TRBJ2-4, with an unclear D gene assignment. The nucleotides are TGCAGAATCAACCCGGGCTTCAAGTCGGACATTCAGTACTTC. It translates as CRINPGFKSDIQYF.